This section outlines one TCR beta chain sequence together with its context. Its antigen is as yet unknown. Using its own MiXCR run on the 5' RACE reads, TCRdb lists one record per CDR3 protein. Here the sample spans roughly 630,000 distinct CDR3 sequences, 7% to 7.5% being singletons. The data derive from a study of identical twins. Study-wide points: Some out-of-frame alpha sequences were shared by twins, and these showed excess low generation probability.

Per germline, CDR1 MNHNS and CDR2 SASEGT. V was cut by 1 base and J by 9 bases, with 10 bases left in between. The CDR3 runs to 13 residues. The same data also contributed to another study, on yellow fever vaccine responses in identical twins.

V is TRBV6-1 and J is TRBJ2-1; D is undetermined. The sample was PBMCs. The TCR comes from a woman aged 18-29 years in good health. The CDR3 DNA follows: TGTGCCAGCAGTGAAGTCCGGCAGAGTGAGCAGTTCTTC. Protein sequence: CASSEVRQSEQFF.